A selection of T cell receptor beta chains follows, all from one sample in a study of T cells of healthy individuals. Using its own MiXCR run on the 5' RACE reads, TCRdb lists one record per CDR3 protein. The sample records some 82,000 distinct CDR3 sequences, roughly 5% being singletons. Receptors originate from a female donor in good health. CDR3s include the opening cysteine and the closing phenylalanine or tryptophan.

j_gene: TRBJ2-7
len: 13
v_gene: TRBV11-3
CDR3aa: CASSLGGGDRPSF

j_gene: TRBJ2-7
len: 15
v_gene: TRBV7-2
CDR3aa: CASSFGRGGTYEQYF

j_gene: TRBJ1-1
len: 14
v_gene: TRBV28
CDR3aa: CASSFAGGTTEAFF

j_gene: TRBJ2-3
len: 15
v_gene: TRBV29-1
CDR3aa: CSGDDGTGSTDTQYF

j_gene: TRBJ2-3
len: 16
v_gene: TRBV24-1
CDR3aa: CATSDTSGSGADTQYF

j_gene: TRBJ2-7
len: 15
v_gene: TRBV28
CDR3aa: CASCFWTSGSYEQYF

j_gene: TRBJ2-1
len: 14
v_gene: TRBV9
CDR3aa: CASSTTWEVLEQFF

j_gene: TRBJ2-3
len: 15
v_gene: TRBV5-4
CDR3aa: CASSLQPGGTDTQYF

j_gene: TRBJ2-6
len: 15
v_gene: TRBV9
CDR3aa: CASSDDSSGANVLTF

j_gene: TRBJ2-5
len: 13
v_gene: TRBV7-2
CDR3aa: CASSPIQQETQYF

j_gene: TRBJ1-1
len: 15
v_gene: TRBV5-1
CDR3aa: CASSPQGPPNTEAFF

j_gene: TRBJ1-6
len: 15
v_gene: TRBV5-6
CDR3aa: CASSLEPSYNSPLHF

j_gene: TRBJ1-2
len: 17
v_gene: TRBV6-1
CDR3aa: CASSAGGSGRGNYGYTF

j_gene: TRBJ2-5
len: 15
v_gene: TRBV5-1
CDR3aa: CASSRPGHARETQYF

j_gene: TRBJ1-2
len: 13
v_gene: TRBV13
CDR3aa: CASSSQRTYGYTF

j_gene: TRBJ2-7
len: 14
v_gene: TRBV20-1
CDR3aa: CSASRTSGFYEQYF

j_gene: TRBJ2-7
len: 14
v_gene: TRBV20-1
CDR3aa: CSASHSGPSYEQYF

j_gene: TRBJ2-1
len: 11
v_gene: TRBV6-2/TRBV6-3
CDR3aa: CASKGNNEQFF

j_gene: TRBJ2-1
len: 16
v_gene: TRBV4-3
CDR3aa: CASSHNGQQCNNEQFF

j_gene: TRBJ1-1
len: 14
v_gene: TRBV27
CDR3aa: CASRGGGLNTEAFF

j_gene: TRBJ1-1
len: 14
v_gene: TRBV12-3/TRBV12-4
CDR3aa: CASILTGTGREAFF

j_gene: TRBJ2-2
len: 12
v_gene: TRBV4-3
CDR3aa: CASSRRAGELFF